A few counts support the clone carrying this T cell receptor (beta chain). A much larger clone differs from this one at a single base, so this may be a read error. This sample is part of a study of CD8 T cells in ankylosing spondylitis. TCRdb ran MiXCR on the 5' RACE reads and lists one entry per CDR3 protein. The table lists 250,000 or so distinct CDR3 sequences, under 30% of them singletons. The CDR3 totals 13 residues. V shed 5 bases and J shed 1 base, with 11 bases lying between them. Germline CDR1 DFQATT, CDR2 SNEGSKA (reference sequence). The sequenced material came from blood, either unsorted or a sorted T cell fraction (not recorded which). The source is a male donor with ankylosing spondylitis or in good health (not recorded which). J is TRBJ1-1 and V is TRBV20-1; D is unresolved. The CDR3 nucleotides are TGCAGTGCTCACCTCAGCACGAACACTGAAGCTTTCTTT. Translation gives CSAHLSTNTEAFF.